The TCR beta chain under discussion was sequenced for a study of cytomegalovirus exposure and HLA in healthy donors. General study results and limits: The presence/absence work took it that sequencing depth was about the same across donors.

The PCR had 60 Vbeta and 13 Jbeta primers. Measured with immunoSEQ multiplex PCR; TCRdb has only the in-frame clones, and not every one. The sample yields tens of thousands of clones, around 68% seen once. The germline CDR1 and CDR2 sequences are MNHEY and SMNVEV (reference sequence). The ends were cut back, 4 bases at V and 1 base at J, with 10 bases in the middle. The CDR3 is made up of 15 amino acids. Comment on this clone: Its antigen is still unknown.

Sequenced sample: PBMCs. This receptor was identified in a man aged 35 to 55 in good health and CMV-seropositive. This chain joins TRBV27 and TRBJ2-2; D perhaps matches TRBD1 (6 bases). CDR3 bases: TGTGCCAGCAGTTGGGGCAGGGGGAACACCGGGGAGCTGTTTTTT. Amino acids: CASSWGRGNTGELFF.